This entry lists 22 T cell receptor beta chains sequenced from one sample in a study of CD8 T cells in ankylosing spondylitis. These TCRs are of unknown antigen specificity. MiXCR, run by TCRdb on the 5' RACE reads, gives a single entry per CDR3 protein. Altogether around 480,000 distinct CDR3 sequences are present, more than 15% being singletons, with the ten largest covering 0.95% to 1.1%. Study results and caveats: A TCR beta motif of eight or nine highly homologous variants seemed to mark ankylosing spondylitis blood.

Material: blood, either unsorted or a sorted T cell fraction (not recorded which). The origin of the receptors is a male donor with ankylosing spondylitis.

This clonotype appeared a few times. The V gene is TRBV18, the J gene TRBJ2-2, with D unresolved. V was cut by 2 bases and J by 1 base, with 11 bases left in between. The CDR3 is made up of 16 amino acids. Germline V gene sequence: CDR1 KGHSH, CDR2 LQKENI. DNA for the CDR3: TGTGCCAGCTCACCAGGCGCTAGTGGGAACACCGGGGAGCTGTTTTTT. Amino acids: CASSPGASGNTGELFF. Supplemented by reference TRBV18 and TRBJ2-2, the full variable domain reads NAGVMQNPRHLVRRRGQEARLRCSPMKGHSHVYWYRQLPEEGLKFMVYLQKENIIDESGMPKERFSAEFPKEGPSILRIQQVVRGDSAAYFCASSPGASGNTGELFFGEGSRLTVL.

In this sample, this clonotype turned up many times. This sequence joins TRBV4-1 and TRBJ2-1; D uncertain. The V end was cut by 2 bases, the J end by 5 bases, with 7 bases between. The CDR3 consists of 13 residues. The germline CDR1 and CDR2 sequences are MGHRA and YSYEKL. Here the CDR3 reads CASSQNQNNEQFF. The CDR3 DNA reads TGCGCCAGCAGCCAAAACCAAAACAATGAGCAGTTCTTC.

V gene TRBV18 combines with J gene TRBJ1-3, with no clear D. Trimming left V 2 bases short and J 6 bases short, with 14 bases between. The V gene's germline CDR1 is KGHSH and CDR2 LQKENI. There are 15 residues in the CDR3. DNA for the CDR3: TGTGCCAGCTCACCAAGGTCGCTTGAAGTAAACACCATATATTTT. It encodes CASSPRSLEVNTIYF.

This rearrangement joins TRBV28 to TRBJ1-1; D gene unclear. The V and J ends lost 5 bases and 2 bases respectively, with 15 bases between them. The CDR3 is made up of 15 amino acids. Germline CDR1 reads MDHEN; CDR2 reads SYDVKM. The CDR3 bases are TGTGCCAGCAGTGTCCCGAATCGACAAAACACTGAAGCTTTCTTT. Residues: CASSVPNRQNTEAFF.

This rearrangement joins TRBV20-1 to TRBJ2-7, with a tentative D call TRBD2 (6 bases). The V end was cut by 5 bases, the J end by 3 bases, with 11 bases between. CDR1 is DFQATT, CDR2 SNEGSKA, per germline (reference sequence). The CDR3 has 12 amino acids. The CDR3 nucleotides read TGCAGTGCTGGCAGGGAGGTCTACGAGCAGTACTTC. Translation: CSAGREVYEQYF.

This rearrangement joins TRBV20-1 to TRBJ2-7; 11 bases fit TRBD2. The germline V gene has CDR1 DFQATT and CDR2 SNEGSKA (reference sequence). The CDR3 contains 14 residues. The V and J ends lost 5 bases and 3 bases, in that order; junction bases with no gene match: 6. CDR3 nucleotide sequence: TGCAGTGCTTTGATAGCGGGAGGGCGCTACGAGCAGTACTTC. Residues: CSALIAGGRYEQYF.

The chain combines TRBV7-9 with TRBJ1-2, with D unclear. The CDR3 length is 14 residues. Per the germline V gene, CDR1 is SEHNR and CDR2 is FQNEAQ (reference sequence). Trimming took off 1 base at V and 6 bases at J, with 12 bases between the two ends. This chain's CDR3 is CASSLGYAGNGYTF. CDR3 sequence (DNA): TGTGCCAGCAGCTTAGGATACGCGGGGAATGGCTACACCTTC. Based on the CDR3 plus reference TRBV7-9 and TRBJ1-2, the full variable domain is DTGVSQNPRHKITKRGQNVTFRCDPISEHNRLYWYRQTLGQGPEFLTYFQNEAQLEKSRLLSDRFSAERPKGSFSTLEIQRTEQGDSAMYLCASSLGYAGNGYTFGSGTRLTVV.

The chain uses TRBV19 and TRBJ1-1; D is undetermined. V shed 7 bases and J shed 6 bases, with 9 bases lying between them. Germline CDR1 LNHDA, CDR2 SQIVND (reference sequence). The CDR3 contains 11 residues. The chain's CDR3 is CASKLGSEAFF. The CDR3 bases are TGTGCCAGTAAGTTGGGGTCTGAAGCTTTCTTT. The complete variable domain, with remaining parts taken from reference TRBV19 and TRBJ1-1, reads DGGITQSPKYLFRKEGQNVTLSCEQNLNHDAMYWYRQDPGQGLRLIYYSQIVNDFQKGDIAEGYSVSREKKESFPLTVTSAQKNPTAFYLCASKLGSEAFFGQGTRLTVV.

Only a few counts were recorded for this clonotype. The chain is built from TRBV20-1 and TRBJ1-5; D is possibly TRBD1 (5 bases). This CDR3 has 12 residues. The V end was cut by 3 bases, the J end by 9 bases, with 12 bases between. Germline V lookup: CDR1 DFQATT, CDR2 SNEGSKA (reference sequence). CDR3 in amino acids: CSARQGGGPQHF. The CDR3 DNA reads TGCAGTGCTAGGCAGGGAGGAGGGCCCCAGCATTTT.

This clonotype was detected many times. V is TRBV5-1 and J is TRBJ2-2, with unresolved D. V was trimmed by 1 base and J by 7 bases, leaving 2 bases between them. CDR3 length: 11 residues. Germline lookup yields CDR1 SGHRS and CDR2 YFSETQ. This CDR3 is CASSLNGELFF. The CDR3 nucleotides are TGCGCCAGCAGCTTGAACGGGGAGCTGTTTTTT.

This rearrangement joins TRBV6-5 to TRBJ1-2; no firm D call. CDR3 size: 12 residues. From germline, CDR1 is MNHEY and CDR2 SVGAGI. The V end lost 2 bases, the J end lost 8 bases, and 9 bases lay between the germline ends. The CDR3 DNA follows: TGTGCCAGCAGTTACGGTCACGGCGGCTACACCTTC. This encodes CASSYGHGGYTF.

This clonotype has more than one count but fewer than ten. The genes are TRBV7-8 and TRBJ1-2; 10 nucleotides match TRBD1. V lost 4 bases and J lost 3; bases outside the gene matches: 11. This CDR3 comprises 17 residues. Germline V gene sequence: CDR1 SGHVS, CDR2 FQNEAQ. CDR3 sequence (DNA): TGTGCCAGCAGCTACAGGGCGGACAGGGGGGTGGACTATGGCTACACCTTC. This translates into CASSYRADRGVDYGYTF.

This clonotype was picked up many times. This rearrangement joins TRBV7-9 to TRBJ2-7; D remains unclear. Trimming cost V 0 bases and J 2 bases, with 8 bases left between them. The CDR3 totals 14 residues. Germline loops: CDR1 SEHNR, CDR2 FQNEAQ (reference sequence). For the CDR3, the DNA is TGTGCCAGCAGCTTAGCGCTGGGGACCTACGAGCAGTACTTC. This encodes CASSLALGTYEQYF.

There are a few counts of this clonotype. This chain links TRBV7-2 with TRBJ2-1; 9 nucleotides agree with TRBD2. Trimming cost V 2 bases and J 9 bases; bases outside gene matches: 8. CDR1 is SGHTA, CDR2 FQGNSA, per germline. This CDR3 region has 15 residues. The DNA of the CDR3 is TGTGCCAGCAGCTTAAGGCCTAGCGGGGACGGTGAGCAGTTCTTC. Translating it yields CASSLRPSGDGEQFF.

In this sample, this clonotype turned up a few times. This rearrangement joins TRBV3-1 to TRBJ2-7; 7 nucleotides agree with TRBD1. Germline assignment: CDR1 LGHDT and CDR2 YNNKEL (reference sequence). V trimming: 5 bases; J trimming: 5 bases; junction bases outside the gene matches: 12. This CDR3 is built from 15 residues. CDR3 protein: CASSYRDRVGHEQYF. CDR3 coding DNA: TGTGCCAGCAGCTATAGAGACAGGGTGGGCCACGAGCAGTACTTC.

This clonotype showed up just a few times. V usage is TRBV27 and J usage is TRBJ2-1; D uncertain. The CDR3 extends over 16 amino acids. The V gene's germline CDR1 is MNHEY and CDR2 SMNVEV (reference sequence). Trimming took off 0 bases at V and 3 bases at J, with 12 bases between the two ends. Here the CDR3 reads CASSLSGRWGYNEQFF. The CDR3 DNA sequence: TGTGCCAGCAGTTTATCGGGTAGGTGGGGCTACAATGAGCAGTTCTTC.

The chain employs TRBV4-1 and TRBJ2-7, with TRBD2 matching over 9 bases. The V and J ends lost 0 bases and 3 bases, in that order; junction bases with no gene match: 6. CDR1 MGHRA and CDR2 YSYEKL come from the germline V gene. The CDR3 length is 16 residues. The CDR3 sequence: CASSQEKGGRDYEQYF. CDR3 DNA sequence: TGCGCCAGCAGCCAAGAGAAGGGCGGGAGGGACTACGAGCAGTACTTC.

The rearrangement uses TRBV18 and TRBJ2-1; TRBD2 matches 14 bases. The V segment lost 3 bases and the J segment 9 bases; nucleotides outside the gene matches: 10. Per germline, CDR1 KGHSH and CDR2 LQKENI. The CDR3 contains 17 residues. CDR3 DNA: TGTGCCAGCTCACCTCAAGCGACTAGCGGGAGGGCCACTGAGCAGTTCTTC. This gives the protein CASSPQATSGRATEQFF.

The rearrangement joins TRBV4-3 to TRBJ1-2; D call uncertain. The CDR3 totals 15 residues. Trimming stripped 4 bases from V and 8 bases from J, with 20 bases between. Germline V gene data show CDR1 as LGHNA and CDR2 as YSLEER. CDR3 protein: CASSLLSGSGRGYTF. CDR3 DNA: TGCGCCAGCAGCCTACTGTCCGGCTCCGGTCGAGGCTACACCTTC.

This clonotype appeared a few times. The rearrangement joins TRBV11-2 to TRBJ2-3; 7 positions agree with TRBD1. The CDR3 is made up of 18 amino acids. Germline V gene sequence: CDR1 SGHAT, CDR2 FQNNGV. The V and J ends lost 1 base and 3 bases, in that order; junction bases with no gene match: 13. In nucleotides, the CDR3 is TGTGCCAGCAGCTTAGGCGGTCGAGGGGGCGCAGGTACAGATACGCAGTATTTT. Translated: CASSLGGRGGAGTDTQYF.

The chain joins TRBV7-3 to TRBJ1-1, with 8 nucleotides matching TRBD1. Unmatched junction bases numbered 10, after V lost 2 bases and J lost 5 bases. The germline gives CDR1 SGHTA, CDR2 FQGTGA. The CDR3 has 16 residues. The CDR3 DNA sequence: TGTGCCAGCAGCTTATCAGGGGGCCGAAGTTTGACTGAAGCTTTCTTT. Its translation: CASSLSGGRSLTEAFF.

The chain employs TRBV5-1 and TRBJ2-7; either TRBD1 or TRBD2 may fit D (6 bases each). V lost 4 bases and J lost 7, with 15 bases in between. From germline, CDR1 is SGHRS and CDR2 YFSETQ. This CDR3 is 13 amino acids long. CDR3 in amino acids: CASSTQGGGEQYF. The CDR3 coding sequence is TGCGCCAGCAGCACACAGGGAGGAGGGGAGCAGTACTTC.